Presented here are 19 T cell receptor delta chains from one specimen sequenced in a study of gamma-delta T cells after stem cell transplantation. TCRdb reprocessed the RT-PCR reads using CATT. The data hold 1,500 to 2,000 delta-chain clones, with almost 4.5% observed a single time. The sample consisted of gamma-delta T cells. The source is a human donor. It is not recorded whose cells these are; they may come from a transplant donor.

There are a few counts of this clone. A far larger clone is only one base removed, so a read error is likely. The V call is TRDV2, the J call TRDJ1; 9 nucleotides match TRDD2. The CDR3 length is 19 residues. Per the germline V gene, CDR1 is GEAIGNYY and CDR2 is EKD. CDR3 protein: CARDSLPTELGSNTDKLIF. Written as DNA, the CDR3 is TGTGCCCGTGACTCCCTTCCTACTGAACTGGGGTCCAACACCGATAAACTCATCTTT.

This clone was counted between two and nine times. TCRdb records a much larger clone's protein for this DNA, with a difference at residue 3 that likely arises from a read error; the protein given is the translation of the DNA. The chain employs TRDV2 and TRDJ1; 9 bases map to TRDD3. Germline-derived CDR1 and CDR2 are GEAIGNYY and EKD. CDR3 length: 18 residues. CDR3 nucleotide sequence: TGTGCCCGTGACACCGTCTCGGGAAGTGGGGGATATATCGATAAACTCATCTTT. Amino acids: CARDTVSGSGGYIDKLIF.

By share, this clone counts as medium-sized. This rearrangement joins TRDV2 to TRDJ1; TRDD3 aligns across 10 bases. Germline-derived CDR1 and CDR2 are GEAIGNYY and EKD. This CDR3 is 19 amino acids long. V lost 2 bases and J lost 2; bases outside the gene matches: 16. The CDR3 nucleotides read TGTGCCTGTGACAGCCTTGGGGACTGGGGGATTCGAGATACCGATAAACTCATCTTT. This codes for CACDSLGDWGIRDTDKLIF.

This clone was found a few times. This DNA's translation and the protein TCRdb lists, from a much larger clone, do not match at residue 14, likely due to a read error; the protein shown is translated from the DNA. The CDR3 DNA is TGTGCCTGTGACACCGTGCCTCCGACTGGGGATAAGCGGTCGGATAAACTCATCTTT. It translates to CACDTVPPTGDKRSDKLIF. The chain uses TRDV2 and TRDJ1; TRDD3 matches at 7 bases. CDR3 length: 19 amino acids. With V trimmed by 0 bases and J by 5 bases, 20 bases remained unmatched. CDR1 and CDR2 (germline): GEAIGNYY, EKD.

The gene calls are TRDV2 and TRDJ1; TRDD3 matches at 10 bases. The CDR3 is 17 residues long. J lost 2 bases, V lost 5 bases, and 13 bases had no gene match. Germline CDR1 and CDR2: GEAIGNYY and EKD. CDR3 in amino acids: CACVPLLLGDSTDKLIF. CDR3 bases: TGTGCCTGTGTTCCGCTGCTACTGGGGGATTCTACCGATAAACTCATCTTT.

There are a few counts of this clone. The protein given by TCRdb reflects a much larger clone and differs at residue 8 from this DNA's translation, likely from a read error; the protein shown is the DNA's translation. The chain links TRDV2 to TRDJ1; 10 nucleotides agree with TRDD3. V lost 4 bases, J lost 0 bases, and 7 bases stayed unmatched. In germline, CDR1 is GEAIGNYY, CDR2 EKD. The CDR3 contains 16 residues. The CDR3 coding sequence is TGTGCCTGTGATTTACTGGGGGATCAGTACACCGATAAACTCATCTTT. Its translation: CACDLLGDQYTDKLIF.

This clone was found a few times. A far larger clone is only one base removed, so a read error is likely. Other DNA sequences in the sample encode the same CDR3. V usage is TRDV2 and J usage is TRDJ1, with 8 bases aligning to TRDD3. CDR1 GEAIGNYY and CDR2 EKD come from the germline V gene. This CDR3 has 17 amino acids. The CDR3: CACDPILGATSTDKLIF. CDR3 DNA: TGTGCCTGTGACCCGATACTGGGGGCCACCTCCACCGATAAGCTCATCTTT.

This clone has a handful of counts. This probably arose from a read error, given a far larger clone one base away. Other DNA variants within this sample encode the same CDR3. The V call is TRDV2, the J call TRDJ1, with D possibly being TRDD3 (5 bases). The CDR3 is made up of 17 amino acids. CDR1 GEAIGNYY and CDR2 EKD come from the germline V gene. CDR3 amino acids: CACDLLSLGVMTDKLIF. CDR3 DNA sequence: TGCGCCTGTGACTTGTTATCGCTTGGGGTGATGACCGATAAACTCATCTTT.

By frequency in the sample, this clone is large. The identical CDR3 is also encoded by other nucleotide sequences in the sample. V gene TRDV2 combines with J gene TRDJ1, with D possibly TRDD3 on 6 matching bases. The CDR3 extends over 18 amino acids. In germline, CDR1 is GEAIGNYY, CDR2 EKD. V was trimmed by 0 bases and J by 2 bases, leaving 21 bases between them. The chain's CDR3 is CACDTLAPGEYGTDKLIF. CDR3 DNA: TGTGCCTGTGACACCCTAGCCCCTGGGGAATACGGGACCGATAAACTCATCTTT.

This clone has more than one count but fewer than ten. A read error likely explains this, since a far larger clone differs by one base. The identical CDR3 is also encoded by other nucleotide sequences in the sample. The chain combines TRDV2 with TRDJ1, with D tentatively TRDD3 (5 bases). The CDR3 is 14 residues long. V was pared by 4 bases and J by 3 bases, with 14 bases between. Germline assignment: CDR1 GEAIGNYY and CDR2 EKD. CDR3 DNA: TGTGCCTGTGATCTGATACCAGTACCCGATAAACTCATCTTT. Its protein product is CACDLIPVPDKLIF.

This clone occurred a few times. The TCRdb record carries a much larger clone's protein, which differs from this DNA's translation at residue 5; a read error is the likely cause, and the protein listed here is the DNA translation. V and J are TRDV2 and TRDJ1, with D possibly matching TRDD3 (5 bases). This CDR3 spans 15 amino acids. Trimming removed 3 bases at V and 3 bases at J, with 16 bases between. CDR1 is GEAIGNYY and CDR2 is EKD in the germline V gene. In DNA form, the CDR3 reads TGTGCCTGTGACGCCCTGGGCGAGCCCCCCGATAAACTCATCTTT. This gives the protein CACDALGEPPDKLIF.

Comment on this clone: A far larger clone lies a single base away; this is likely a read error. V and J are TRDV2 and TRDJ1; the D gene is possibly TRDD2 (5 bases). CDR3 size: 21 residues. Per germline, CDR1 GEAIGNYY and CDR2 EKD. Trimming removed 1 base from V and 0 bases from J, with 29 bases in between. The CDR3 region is CACDTITAETLLLRYTDKLIF. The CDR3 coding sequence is TGTGCCTGTGACACTATAACCGCGGAGACTCTACTCCTAAGGTACACCGATAAACTCATCTTT.

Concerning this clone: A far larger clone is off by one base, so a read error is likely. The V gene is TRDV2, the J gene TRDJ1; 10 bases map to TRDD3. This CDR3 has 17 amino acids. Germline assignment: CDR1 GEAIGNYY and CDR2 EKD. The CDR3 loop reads CACDTMLLGDSTDKPIF. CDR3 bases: TGTGCCTGTGACACCATGCTACTGGGGGATTCTACCGATAAACCCATCTTT.

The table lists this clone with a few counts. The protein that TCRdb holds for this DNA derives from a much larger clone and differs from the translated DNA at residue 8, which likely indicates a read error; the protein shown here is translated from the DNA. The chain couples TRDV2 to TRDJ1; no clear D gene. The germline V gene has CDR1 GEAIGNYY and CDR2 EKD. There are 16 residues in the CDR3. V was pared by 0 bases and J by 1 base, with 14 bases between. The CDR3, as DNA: TGTGCCTGTGACACCTTACAAGCACCGATCACCGATAAACTCATCTTT. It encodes CACDTLQAPITDKLIF.

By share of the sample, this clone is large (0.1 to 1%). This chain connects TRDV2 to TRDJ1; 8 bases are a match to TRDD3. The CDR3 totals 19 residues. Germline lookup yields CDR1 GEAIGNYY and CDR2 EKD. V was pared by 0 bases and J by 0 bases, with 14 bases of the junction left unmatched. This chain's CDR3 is CACDTLYWGDLDYTDKLIF. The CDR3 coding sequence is TGTGCCTGTGACACCTTGTACTGGGGGGACCTGGACTACACCGATAAACTCATCTTT.

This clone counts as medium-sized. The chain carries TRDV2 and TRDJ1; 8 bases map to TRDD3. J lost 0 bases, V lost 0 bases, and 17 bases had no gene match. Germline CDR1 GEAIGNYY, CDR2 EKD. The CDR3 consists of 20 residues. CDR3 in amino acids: CACDTLIPARGDRYTDKLIF. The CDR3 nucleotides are TGTGCCTGTGACACCTTGATTCCCGCACGGGGGGATAGGTACACCGATAAACTCATCTTT.

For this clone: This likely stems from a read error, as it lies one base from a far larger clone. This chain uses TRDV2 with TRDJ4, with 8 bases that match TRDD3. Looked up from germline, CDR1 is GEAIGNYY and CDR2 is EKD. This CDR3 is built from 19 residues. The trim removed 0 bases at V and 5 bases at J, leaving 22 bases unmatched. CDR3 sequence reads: CACDTAGGDPGDTTNPLIF. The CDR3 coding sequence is TGTGCCTGTGACACCGCGGGCGGGGATCCCGGGGATACTACCAACCCCCTGATCTTT.

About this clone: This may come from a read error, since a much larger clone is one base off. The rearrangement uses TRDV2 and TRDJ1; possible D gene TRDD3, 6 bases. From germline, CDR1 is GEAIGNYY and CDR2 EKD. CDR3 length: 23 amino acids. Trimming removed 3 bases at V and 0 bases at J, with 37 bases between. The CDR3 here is CACDEHFVSVSPAGARDTDKLIF. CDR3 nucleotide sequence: TGTGCCTGTGACGAACATTTTGTGTCGGTTTCTCCCGCTGGGGCGAGAGACACCGATAAACTCATCTTT.

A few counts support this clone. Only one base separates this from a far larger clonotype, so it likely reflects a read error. DNA of the CDR3: TGTGCCTGTGGCGAACTTCTGGGTACCGATAAACTCATCTTT. Its translation: CACGELLGTDKLIF. The gene calls are TRDV2 and TRDJ1; D may be TRDD3 (5 bases). The germline V gene encodes CDR1 GEAIGNYY and CDR2 EKD. Trimming stripped 5 bases from V and 2 bases from J, with 14 bases between. The CDR3 is 14 amino acids.